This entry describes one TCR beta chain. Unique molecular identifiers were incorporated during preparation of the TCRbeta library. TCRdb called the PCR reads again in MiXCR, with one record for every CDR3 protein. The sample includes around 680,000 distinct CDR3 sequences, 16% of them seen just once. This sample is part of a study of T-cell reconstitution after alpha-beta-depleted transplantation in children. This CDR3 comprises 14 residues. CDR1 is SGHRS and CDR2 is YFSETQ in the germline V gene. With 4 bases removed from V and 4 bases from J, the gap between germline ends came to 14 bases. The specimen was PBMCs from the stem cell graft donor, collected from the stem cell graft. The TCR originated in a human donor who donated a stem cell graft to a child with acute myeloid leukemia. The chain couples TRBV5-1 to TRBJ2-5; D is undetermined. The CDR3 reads CASSPDGERETQYF. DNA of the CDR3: TGCGCCAGCAGCCCGGACGGAGAAAGAGAGACCCAGTACTTC.